This T cell receptor (beta chain) comes out of a study of CD8 T cells in Susac syndrome. When the RNA was reverse transcribed, random hexamers were used with an input of 0.5 to 1 ug. An immunoSEQ multiplex PCR generated amplified TCR beta CDR3 products spanning 54 Vbeta and 13 Jbeta. MiXCR, run by TCRdb on the immunoSEQ multiplex PCR reads, gives a single entry per CDR3 protein. The sample has over 100,000 distinct CDR3 sequences; around 92% are singletons. The CDR3 is made up of 16 amino acids. Losses at the gene ends were 6 bases for V and 3 bases for J; bases not matched to a gene: 8. Germline values: CDR1 MNHNY, CDR2 SVGAGI (reference sequence). The study sequenced TCR beta in blood CD8+ and CD4+ T cells.

The specimen was CD8+ T cells from PBMCs. This chain links TRBV6-6 with TRBJ2-3; TRBD2 aligns across 11 bases. The TCR originated in a human donor in good health. The CDR3 sequence is CASSPIAGGPTDTQYF. The CDR3 coding sequence is TGTGCCAGCAGCCCCATAGCGGGAGGGCCGACAGATACGCAGTATTTT.